These 5 T cell receptor beta chains originate from one sample sequenced in a study of T cell responses to AZD1222 COVID-19 vaccine. Assay: immunoSEQ multiplex PCR; the TCRdb copy retains only in-frame clones and omits some. This sample has about 130,000 clones, with about nine tenths found just once. The sample here was peripheral blood, taken on day 0 of AZD1222 vaccination. The receptors shown here come from an adult in good health.

The CDR3 spells CASSTRGDQSYTF. CDR3 in DNA: TGTGCCAGCAGCACTCGGGGGGACCAAAGCTACACCTTC. The chain recombines TRBV6-5 with TRBJ1-2, with D possibly TRBD1 on 5 matching bases. CDR1 is MNHEY, CDR2 SVGAGI, per germline. This CDR3 is 13 amino acids long. V was trimmed by 6 bases and J by 9 bases, leaving 17 bases between them.

This rearrangement joins TRBV5-4 to TRBJ2-1; D is uncertain. With 2 bases removed from V and 5 bases from J, the gap between germline ends came to 8 bases. Germline V gene sequence: CDR1 SGHNT, CDR2 YYREEE (reference sequence). This CDR3 is built from 13 residues. The CDR3 reads CASSFQTHNEQFF. For the CDR3, the DNA is TGTGCCAGCAGCTTCCAAACCCACAATGAGCAGTTCTTC.

The gene calls are TRBV24-1 and TRBJ1-2; D remains unclear. Germline values: CDR1 KGHDR, CDR2 SFDVKD. The germline V and J ends were trimmed by 1 base and 6 bases, with 17 bases remaining between them. The CDR3 covers 16 residues. As DNA, the CDR3 is TGTGCCACCAGTGATTTTGGCTCAGGCCCCAACCATGGCTACACCTTC. Amino acid sequence: CATSDFGSGPNHGYTF.

The rearrangement uses TRBV27 and TRBJ1-1; D perhaps matches TRBD1 (6 bases). V was clipped by 6 bases and J by 0 bases, with 17 bases between them. Germline CDR1 reads MNHEY; CDR2 reads SMNVEV (reference sequence). CDR3 length: 16 amino acids. CDR3: CASRHQGQILNTEAFF. As DNA, the CDR3 is TGTGCCAGCAGACATCAAGGACAGATCCTGAACACTGAAGCTTTCTTT.

This clone has a single count. The rearrangement joins TRBV9 to TRBJ2-7; TRBD1 matches 9 bases. The CDR3 extends over 16 amino acids. CDR1 and CDR2 from the germline V gene are SGDLS and YYNGEE. With 4 bases clipped from V and 2 bases from J, the junction kept 10 bases outside the gene matches. CDR3 in amino acids: CASSSRGTGPTYEQYF. DNA for the CDR3: TGTGCCAGCAGCTCCAGGGGGACAGGGCCCACCTACGAGCAGTACTTC.